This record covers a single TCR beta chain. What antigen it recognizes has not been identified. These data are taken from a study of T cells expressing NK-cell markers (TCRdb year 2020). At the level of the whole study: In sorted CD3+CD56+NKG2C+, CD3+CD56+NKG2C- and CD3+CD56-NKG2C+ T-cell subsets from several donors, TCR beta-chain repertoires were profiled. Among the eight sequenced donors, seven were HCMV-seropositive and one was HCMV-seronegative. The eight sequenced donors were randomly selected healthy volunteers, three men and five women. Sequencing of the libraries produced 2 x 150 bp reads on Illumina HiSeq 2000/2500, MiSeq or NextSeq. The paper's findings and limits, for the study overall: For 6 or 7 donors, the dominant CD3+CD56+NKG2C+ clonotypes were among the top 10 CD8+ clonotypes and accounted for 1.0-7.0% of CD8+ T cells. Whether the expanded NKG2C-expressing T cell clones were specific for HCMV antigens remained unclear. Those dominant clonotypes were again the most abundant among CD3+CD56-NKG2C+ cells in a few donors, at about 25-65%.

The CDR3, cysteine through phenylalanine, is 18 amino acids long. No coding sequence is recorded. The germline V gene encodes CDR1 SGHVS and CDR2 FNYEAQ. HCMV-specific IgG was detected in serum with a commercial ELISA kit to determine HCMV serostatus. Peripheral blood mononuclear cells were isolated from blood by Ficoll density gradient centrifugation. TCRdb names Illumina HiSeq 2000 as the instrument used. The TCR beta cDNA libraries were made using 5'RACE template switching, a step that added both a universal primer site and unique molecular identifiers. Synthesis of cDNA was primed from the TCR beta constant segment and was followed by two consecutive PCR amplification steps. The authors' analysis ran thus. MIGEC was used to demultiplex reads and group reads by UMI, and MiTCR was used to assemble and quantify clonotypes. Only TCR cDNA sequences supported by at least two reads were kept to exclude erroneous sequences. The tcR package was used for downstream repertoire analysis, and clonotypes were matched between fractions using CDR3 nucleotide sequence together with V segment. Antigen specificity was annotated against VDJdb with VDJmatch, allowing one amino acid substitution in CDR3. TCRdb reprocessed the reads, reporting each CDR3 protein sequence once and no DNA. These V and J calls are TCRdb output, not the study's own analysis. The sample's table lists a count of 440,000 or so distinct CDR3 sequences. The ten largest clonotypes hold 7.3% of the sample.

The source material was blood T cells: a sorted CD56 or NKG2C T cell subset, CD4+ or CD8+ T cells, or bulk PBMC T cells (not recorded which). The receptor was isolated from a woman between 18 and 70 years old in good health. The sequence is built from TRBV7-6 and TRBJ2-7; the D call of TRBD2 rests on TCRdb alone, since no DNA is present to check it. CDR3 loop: CASSLEGWETPRSREQYF.